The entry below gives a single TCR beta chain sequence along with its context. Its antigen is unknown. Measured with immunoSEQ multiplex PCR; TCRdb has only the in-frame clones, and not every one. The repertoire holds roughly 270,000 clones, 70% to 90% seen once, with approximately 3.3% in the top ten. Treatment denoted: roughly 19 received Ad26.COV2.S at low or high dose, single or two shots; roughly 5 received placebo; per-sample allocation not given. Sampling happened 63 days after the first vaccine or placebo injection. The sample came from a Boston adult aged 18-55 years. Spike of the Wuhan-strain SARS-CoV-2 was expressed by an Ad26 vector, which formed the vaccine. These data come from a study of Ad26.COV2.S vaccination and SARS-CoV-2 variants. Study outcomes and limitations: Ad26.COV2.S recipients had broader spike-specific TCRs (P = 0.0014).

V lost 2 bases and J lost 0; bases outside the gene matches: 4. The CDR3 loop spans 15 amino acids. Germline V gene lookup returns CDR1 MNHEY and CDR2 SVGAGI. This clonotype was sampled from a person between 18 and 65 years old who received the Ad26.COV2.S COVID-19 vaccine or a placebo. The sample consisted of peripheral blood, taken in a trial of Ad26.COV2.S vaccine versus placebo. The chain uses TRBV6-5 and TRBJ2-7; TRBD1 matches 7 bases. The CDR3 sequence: CASSYGWTGSYEQYF. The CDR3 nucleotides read TGTGCCAGCAGTTACGGGTGGACAGGCTCCTACGAGCAGTACTTC.